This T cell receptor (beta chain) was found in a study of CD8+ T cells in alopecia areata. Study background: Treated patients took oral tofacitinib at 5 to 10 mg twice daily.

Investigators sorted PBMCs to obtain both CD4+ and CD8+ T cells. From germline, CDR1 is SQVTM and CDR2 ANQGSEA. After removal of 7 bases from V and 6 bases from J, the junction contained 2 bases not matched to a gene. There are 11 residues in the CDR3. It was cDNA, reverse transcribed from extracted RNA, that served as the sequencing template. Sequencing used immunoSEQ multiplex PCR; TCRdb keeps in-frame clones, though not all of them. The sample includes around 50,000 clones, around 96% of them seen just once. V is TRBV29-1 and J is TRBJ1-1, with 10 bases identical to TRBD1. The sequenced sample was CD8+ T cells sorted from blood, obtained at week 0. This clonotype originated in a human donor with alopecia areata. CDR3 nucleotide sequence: TGCAGCGGCGGACAGGGGGCTGAAGCTTTCTTT. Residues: CSGGQGAEAFF.